This entry features one TCR beta chain sequence. The Seattle site enrolled patients during active infection and followed them longitudinally. This entry belongs to a study of blood T cell repertoires in COVID-19. Method: immunoSEQ multiplex PCR; TCRdb's copy keeps in-frame clones and lacks some. The sample carries tens of thousands of clones, just under 90% recorded once. The ends lost 0 bases at V and 6 bases at J; junction bases unmatched: 4. Per the germline V gene, CDR1 is ENHRY and CDR2 is SYGVKD. The CDR3 has 16 amino acids. This TCR came from a woman aged 55-75 years with COVID-19, enrolled during active disease. The chain is built from TRBV10-3 and TRBJ1-6; 8 bases fit TRBD1. Material for sequencing was peripheral blood. CDR3 residues: CAISESVGQGNSPLHF. For the CDR3, the DNA is TGTGCCATCAGTGAGTCGGTAGGACAGGGTAATTCACCCCTCCACTTT.